This T cell receptor beta chain is drawn from a study of T cells in narcolepsy. Findings and caveats of the study: Autoreactive HCRT-specific and TRIB2-specific clonotypes were marked in same-patient CSF-versus-blood CD4+ comparisons.

Sequencing was performed with immunoSEQ multiplex PCR; in TCRdb, only in-frame clones are kept and a portion is missing. The top ten hold under 1.2% of the sample, which has approximately 25,000 clones, around 84% seen once. A few counts support this clone. Its antigen is not identified. Source material: memory (CD45RA-) CD4+ T cells from blood. This receptor was taken from a human donor in good health.

The CDR3 loop reads CASSSRGYNQPQHF. CDR3 sequence (DNA): TGTGCCAGCAGTTCCAGGGGGTACAATCAGCCCCAGCATTTT. The chain links TRBV28 to TRBJ1-5; 7 bases align to TRBD1. Germline V gene data show CDR1 as MDHEN and CDR2 as SYDVKM. Trimming cost V 4 bases and J 3 bases; bases outside gene matches: 3. The CDR3 is 14 residues long.